The rows below give T cell receptor beta chains drawn from one sample of a study of blood T cells in healthy people across ages. MiXCR, applied by TCRdb to the 5' RACE reads, yields one record per CDR3 protein. The sample holds about 400,000 distinct CDR3 sequences; roughly half are singletons and the top ten take 45% to 55%. The source material was blood. The receptor set was obtained from a man aged 60 to 69 in good health. Each CDR3 is given without its conserved first and last residue. A D gene is named only where the DNA matches it firmly. Part of the rows lack a size; the others show once, few, many or a class for expanded clones.

cdr3_aa: ASSLVPWSGGPQNEQF
clone_size: NA
d_call: TRBD2
v_call: TRBV5-1

cdr3_aa: ASSVGWGRGRTRGSSSYNEQF
clone_size: few
d_call: TRBD2
v_call: TRBV9

cdr3_aa: SWGGQGRGTDTQY
clone_size: few
d_call: NA
v_call: TRBV20-1

cdr3_aa: ASSLPDNSNQPQH
clone_size: once
d_call: NA
v_call: TRBV6-6

cdr3_aa: AVGQGANQPQH
clone_size: NA
d_call: TRBD1
v_call: TRBV10-3

cdr3_aa: ASSPQGVGTGELF
clone_size: few
d_call: NA
v_call: TRBV7-3

cdr3_aa: ASRPSGSYNEQY
clone_size: NA
d_call: TRBD2
v_call: TRBV6-2/TRBV6-3

cdr3_aa: ASRQGTGGLYEQY
clone_size: NA
d_call: TRBD1
v_call: TRBV3-1

cdr3_aa: ASSQARLSSYEQY
clone_size: few
d_call: NA
v_call: TRBV4-3

cdr3_aa: SARQRVLTSYEQY
clone_size: few
d_call: NA
v_call: TRBV20-1

cdr3_aa: ASRGSNQPQH
clone_size: NA
d_call: NA
v_call: TRBV28

cdr3_aa: ASSYSREYNEQF
clone_size: NA
d_call: NA
v_call: TRBV6-5

cdr3_aa: ASSIPGTVKF
clone_size: NA
d_call: TRBD1
v_call: TRBV7-2

cdr3_aa: ASSQVYTSPYEQY
clone_size: NA
d_call: NA
v_call: TRBV4-3

cdr3_aa: ASSLGGIKYEQY
clone_size: NA
d_call: TRBD2
v_call: TRBV7-8

cdr3_aa: ASSQDWAGMPYEQY
clone_size: few
d_call: NA
v_call: TRBV4-2

cdr3_aa: SVEEPDTQY
clone_size: few
d_call: NA
v_call: TRBV29-1

cdr3_aa: ASSLAQTNTGKLF
clone_size: NA
d_call: NA
v_call: TRBV11-2

cdr3_aa: ASSLGGSGRTDTQY
clone_size: NA
d_call: TRBD2
v_call: TRBV7-6

cdr3_aa: SARAGTSGNTDTQY
clone_size: NA
d_call: TRBD2
v_call: TRBV20-1

cdr3_aa: ASIPDRVFYGYT
clone_size: NA
d_call: NA
v_call: TRBV12-3/TRBV12-4

cdr3_aa: SVGRVPYEQY
clone_size: many
d_call: NA
v_call: TRBV29-1

cdr3_aa: SVVGGGVPGGTSSYNEQF
clone_size: NA
d_call: NA
v_call: TRBV29-1

cdr3_aa: SALGRDTYNEQF
clone_size: few
d_call: NA
v_call: TRBV20-1

cdr3_aa: ASSGGVVSFSYEQY
clone_size: NA
d_call: NA
v_call: TRBV11-1

cdr3_aa: ASSQGRINEQF
clone_size: NA
d_call: NA
v_call: TRBV3-1

cdr3_aa: SANREFTQY
clone_size: NA
d_call: NA
v_call: TRBV20-1

cdr3_aa: ASSLGQGTLGGYT
clone_size: NA
d_call: NA
v_call: TRBV28

cdr3_aa: SARDPLGETQY
clone_size: few
d_call: NA
v_call: TRBV20-1

cdr3_aa: ASSQGLAGGPTDTQY
clone_size: few
d_call: TRBD2
v_call: TRBV4-3